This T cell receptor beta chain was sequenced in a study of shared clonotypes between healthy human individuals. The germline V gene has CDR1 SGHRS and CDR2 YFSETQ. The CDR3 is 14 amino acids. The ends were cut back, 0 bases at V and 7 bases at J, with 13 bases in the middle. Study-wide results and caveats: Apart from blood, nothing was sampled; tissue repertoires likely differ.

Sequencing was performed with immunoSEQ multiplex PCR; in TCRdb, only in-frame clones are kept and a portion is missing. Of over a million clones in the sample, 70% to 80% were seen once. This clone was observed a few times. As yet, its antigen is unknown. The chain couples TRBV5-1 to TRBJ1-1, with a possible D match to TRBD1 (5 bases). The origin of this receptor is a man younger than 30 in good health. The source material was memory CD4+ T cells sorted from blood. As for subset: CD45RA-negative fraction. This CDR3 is CASSLVGGTYEAFF. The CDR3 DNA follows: TGCGCCAGCAGCTTGGTGGGGGGAACCTATGAAGCTTTCTTT. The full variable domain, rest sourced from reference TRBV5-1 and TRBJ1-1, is KAGVTQTPRYLIKTRGQQVTLSCSPISGHRSVSWYQQTPGQGLQFLFEYFSETQRNKGNFPGRFSGRQFSNSRSEMNVSTLELGDSALYLCASSLVGGTYEAFFGQGTRLTVV.